The table lists the clone carrying this T cell receptor (beta chain) with many counts. Its antigen remains unidentified. V was shortened by 4 bases and J by 1 base, with 13 bases between the two germline ends. CDR3 size: 15 residues. Germline V gives CDR1 MGHRA, CDR2 YSYEKL. This sample is drawn from a study of T-cell reconstitution after alpha-beta-depleted transplantation in children. Preparation of the TCRbeta library used unique molecular identifiers. TCRdb reanalysed the PCR reads using MiXCR and keeps one entry per CDR3 protein. Here the sample spans about 980,000 distinct CDR3 sequences, about 29% being singletons. Study-wide results and limits: Several hundred expanded graft clones reportedly gave rise to the alpha-beta T cells present about two months after transplant. Surviving thymic progenitors and recipient T cells were the source of high TCRbeta diversity at day 60 in some patients. One year after transplant, T-cell counts and diversity came mostly from newly produced T cells.

The chain is built from TRBV4-1 and TRBJ1-1, with D tentatively TRBD1 (6 bases). Here the sequenced sample was PBMCs, mostly from graft donor cells, taken 360 days after TCRalphabeta/CD19-depleted stem cell transplant. This TCR was sampled from a boy under two years old who had a stem cell transplant for SCID, so the T cells may come from the graft donor. The CDR3 nucleotides read TGCGCCAGCAGCCCACCGACAGGCTCGAACACTGAAGCTTTCTTT. Translating gives CASSPPTGSNTEAFF.